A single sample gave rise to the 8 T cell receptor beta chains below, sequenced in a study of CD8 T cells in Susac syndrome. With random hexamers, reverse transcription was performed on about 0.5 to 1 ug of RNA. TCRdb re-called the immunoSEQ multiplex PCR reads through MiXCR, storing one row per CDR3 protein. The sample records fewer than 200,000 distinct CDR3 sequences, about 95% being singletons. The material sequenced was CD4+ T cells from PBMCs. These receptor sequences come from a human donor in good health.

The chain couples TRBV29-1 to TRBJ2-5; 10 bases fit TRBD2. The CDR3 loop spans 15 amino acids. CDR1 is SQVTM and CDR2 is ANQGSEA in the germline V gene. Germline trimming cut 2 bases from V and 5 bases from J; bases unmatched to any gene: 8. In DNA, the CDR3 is TGCAGCGTTGAATTGGCTAGCGGGAGACTGGAGACCCAGTACTTC. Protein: CSVELASGRLETQYF. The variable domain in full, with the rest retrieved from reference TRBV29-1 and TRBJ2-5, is SAVISQKPSRDICQRGTSLTIQCQVDSQVTMMFWYRQQPGQSLTLIATANQGSEATYESGFVIDKFPISRPNLTFSTLTVSNMSPEDSSIYLCSVELASGRLETQYFGPGTRLLVL.

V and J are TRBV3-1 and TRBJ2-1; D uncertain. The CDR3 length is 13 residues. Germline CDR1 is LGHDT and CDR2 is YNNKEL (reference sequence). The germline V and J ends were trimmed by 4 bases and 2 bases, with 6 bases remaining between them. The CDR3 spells CASSRSAYNEQFF. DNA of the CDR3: TGTGCCAGCAGCCGCTCGGCCTACAATGAGCAGTTCTTC.

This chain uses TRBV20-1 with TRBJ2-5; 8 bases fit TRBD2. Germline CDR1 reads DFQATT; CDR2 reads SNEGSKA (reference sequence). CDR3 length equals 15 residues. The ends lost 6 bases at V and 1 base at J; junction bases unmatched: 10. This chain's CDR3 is CSAPPGGRPQETQYF. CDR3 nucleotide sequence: TGCAGTGCCCCGCCTGGCGGGAGGCCCCAAGAGACCCAGTACTTC.

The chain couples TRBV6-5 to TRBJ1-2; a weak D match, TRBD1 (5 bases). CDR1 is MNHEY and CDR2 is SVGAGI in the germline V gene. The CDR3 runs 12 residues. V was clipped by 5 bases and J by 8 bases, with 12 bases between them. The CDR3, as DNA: TGTGCCAGCAGTCTTCAGGGCGGCGGCTACACCTTC. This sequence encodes CASSLQGGGYTF.

Written as DNA, the CDR3 is TGTGCCAGCAGCTTAAGGCTAGGGCTAGCCTCCTACAATGAGCAGTTCTTC. Its protein is CASSLRLGLASYNEQFF. The V and J genes are TRBV13 and TRBJ2-1; tentatively, D is TRBD2 (5 bases). V was cut by 2 bases and J by 0 bases, with 14 bases left in between. This CDR3 spans 17 amino acids. Per germline, CDR1 PRHDT and CDR2 FYEKMQ (reference sequence).

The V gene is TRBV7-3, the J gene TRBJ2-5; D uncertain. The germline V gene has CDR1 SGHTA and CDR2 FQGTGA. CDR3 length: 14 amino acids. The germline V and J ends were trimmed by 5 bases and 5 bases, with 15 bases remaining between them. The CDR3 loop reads CASSHPAPGETQYF. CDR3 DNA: TGTGCCAGCAGCCACCCGGCCCCCGGGGAGACCCAGTACTTC.

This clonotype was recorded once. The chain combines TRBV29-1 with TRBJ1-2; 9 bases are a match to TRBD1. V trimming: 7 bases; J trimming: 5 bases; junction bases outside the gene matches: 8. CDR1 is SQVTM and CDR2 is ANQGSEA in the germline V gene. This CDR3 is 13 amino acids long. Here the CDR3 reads CSATWTGDYGYTF. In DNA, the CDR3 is TGCAGCGCCACCTGGACAGGGGATTATGGCTACACCTTC. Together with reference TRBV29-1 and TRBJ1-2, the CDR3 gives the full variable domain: SAVISQKPSRDICQRGTSLTIQCQVDSQVTMMFWYRQQPGQSLTLIATANQGSEATYESGFVIDKFPISRPNLTFSTLTVSNMSPEDSSIYLCSATWTGDYGYTFGSGTRLTVV.

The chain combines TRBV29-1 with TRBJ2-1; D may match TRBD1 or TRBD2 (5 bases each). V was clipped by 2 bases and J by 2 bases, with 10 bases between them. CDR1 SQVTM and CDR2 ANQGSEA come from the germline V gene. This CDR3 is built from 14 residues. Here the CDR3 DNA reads TGCAGCGTTGAAACGGGACGCACCTACAATGAGCAGTTCTTC. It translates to CSVETGRTYNEQFF.